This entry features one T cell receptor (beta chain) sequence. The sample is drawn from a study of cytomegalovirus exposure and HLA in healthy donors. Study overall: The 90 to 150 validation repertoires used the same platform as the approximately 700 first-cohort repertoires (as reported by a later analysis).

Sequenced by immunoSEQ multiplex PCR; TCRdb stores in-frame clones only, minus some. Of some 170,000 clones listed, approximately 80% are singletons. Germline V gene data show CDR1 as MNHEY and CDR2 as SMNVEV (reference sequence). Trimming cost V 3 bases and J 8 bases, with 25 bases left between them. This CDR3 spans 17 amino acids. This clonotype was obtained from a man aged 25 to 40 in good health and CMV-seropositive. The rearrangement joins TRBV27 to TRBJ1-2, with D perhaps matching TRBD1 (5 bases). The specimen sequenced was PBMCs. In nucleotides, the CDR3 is TGTGCCAGCAGTTTTGGGGACGCCCGGAGGGAAGCTAAAGGCTACACCTTC. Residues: CASSFGDARREAKGYTF.